This TCR beta chain comes out of a study of T-cell reconstitution after alpha-beta-depleted transplantation in children. This clonotype was observed a handful of times. Unique molecular identifiers were built into the TCRbeta library. TCRdb re-called the PCR reads through MiXCR, storing one row per CDR3 protein. The sample lists around 500,000 distinct CDR3 sequences, 20% to 25% occurring once. This CDR3 has 15 residues. Germline trimming cut 8 bases from V and 6 bases from J; bases unmatched to any gene: 7. The germline V gene encodes CDR1 SGHTA and CDR2 FQGNSA. The source material was PBMCs, mostly from graft donor cells, sampled 360 days after TCRalphabeta/CD19-depleted stem cell transplant. The sequence derives from a boy under three years old who had a stem cell transplant for acute myeloid leukemia, so the T cells may come from the graft donor. V usage is TRBV7-2 and J usage is TRBJ1-6, with 10 nucleotides matching TRBD1. The CDR3 coding sequence is TGTGCCAGCGGACGAAGGGACAGGGGTAATTCACCCCTCCACTTT. Translation: CASGRRDRGNSPLHF.